The next 17 T cell receptor beta chains were all read from a single sample in a study of blood T cells in healthy people across ages (dated by TCRdb to between 2015 and 2017). The method was 5' RACE. The sequencing machine was an Illumina HiSeq 2500. A second PCR of roughly 7 to 12 cycles was run with a J-beta primer mix and a sample-barcoded 5' primer. TCRdb reanalyzed the raw reads on its own, using fastp at Q25 for trimming and MiXCR for clone calling, and kept in-frame beta chains. Records with the same CDR3 protein are collapsed into one entry carrying the most frequent genes and DNA. The table for this sample lists about 1.4 million distinct CDR3 sequences; roughly 60% of them were counted only once. Jointly, the top ten make up about 6.3% of the sample. The sample comprised blood. The origin of the receptors is a man between 18 and 35 years old in good health.

This clonotype has just a few counts. The J gene is TRBJ2-3, the V gene TRBV25-1, with 9 bases aligning to TRBD2. This CDR3 contains 14 residues. Losses at the gene ends were 3 bases for V and 5 bases for J; bases not matched to a gene: 3. The germline gives CDR1 MGHDK, CDR2 SYGVNS. The CDR3 loop reads CASSEGLAIDTQYF. DNA of the CDR3: TGTGCCAGCAGTGAGGGACTAGCCATAGATACGCAGTATTTT.

This clonotype came up a few times. The rearrangement links TRBV20-1 to TRBJ2-3, with D perhaps matching TRBD2 (5 bases). There are 13 residues in the CDR3. CDR1 and CDR2 (germline): DFQATT, SNEGSKA (reference sequence). The V end was cut by 6 bases, the J end by 7 bases, with 17 bases between. DNA for the CDR3: TGCAGTGCAAGGGAGAGTGCCCGTAATACGCAGTATTTT. It codes for CSARESARNTQYF.

V gene TRBV5-6 combines with J gene TRBJ2-5; 12 bases agree with TRBD1. The CDR3 extends over 15 amino acids. With V trimmed by 5 bases and J by 5 bases, 7 bases remained unmatched. Per the germline V gene, CDR1 is SGHDT and CDR2 is YYEEEE. CDR3 nucleotides: TGTGCCAGCAGACGGGACAGGGGGCGGTGGGAGACCCAGTACTTC. Translation gives CASRRDRGRWETQYF.

This clonotype came up a few times. The V and J genes are TRBV4-1 and TRBJ2-5, with 7 bases fitting TRBD1. The germline V gene has CDR1 MGHRA and CDR2 YSYEKL. Trimming cost V 4 bases and J 5 bases; bases outside gene matches: 10. CDR3 length: 15 residues. The DNA for the CDR3 is TGCGCCAGCAGCCTCTCAGGACAGGTCGGGGAGACCCAGTACTTC. This sequence encodes CASSLSGQVGETQYF.

This clonotype was recorded once. This chain connects TRBV29-1 to TRBJ2-1, with D hard to call. This CDR3 spans 13 amino acids. V was cut by 0 bases and J by 5 bases, with 8 bases left in between. Per the germline V gene, CDR1 is SQVTM and CDR2 is ANQGSEA. The CDR3, as DNA: TGCAGCGTTGAAGAGGGCACCGACAATGAGCAGTTCTTC. This gives the protein CSVEEGTDNEQFF.

This chain links TRBV12-5 with TRBJ2-3; D unclear. This CDR3 region has 15 residues. Germline V gene data show CDR1 as LGHNT and CDR2 as FRNRAP. Trimming shortened V by 1 base and J by 4 bases, and 12 bases separated the two germline ends. The CDR3 sequence: CASGLEPHGADTQYF. The DNA of the CDR3 is TGTGCTAGTGGTTTGGAGCCCCACGGAGCAGATACGCAGTATTTT.

The gene calls are TRBV11-2 and TRBJ2-1, with 9 bases matching TRBD1. The CDR3 extends over 18 amino acids. The V segment lost 6 bases and the J segment 5 bases; nucleotides outside the gene matches: 17. Germline V CDR1 and CDR2: SGHAT, FQNNGV. This CDR3 reads CASRPSRDRVQTHNEQFF. For the CDR3, the DNA is TGTGCCAGCAGACCGTCCCGGGACAGGGTTCAAACCCACAATGAGCAGTTCTTC.

The V call is TRBV6-2 or TRBV6-3, the J call TRBJ2-5; D may be TRBD1 (6 bases). With the DNA end fitting TRBJ2-7 better, the J assignment may be wrong. The CDR3 contains 15 residues. Germline values: CDR1 MNHEY, CDR2 SVGEGT. CDR3 in amino acids: CASSYWGQSYYEQYF. The CDR3 DNA follows: TGTGCCAGCAGTTACTGGGGACAAAGTTACTACGAGCAGTACTTC.

This clonotype occurred a few times. V and J are TRBV6-4 and TRBJ2-3; D gene uncertain. Trimming took 1 base from V and 2 from J, leaving 7 bases between them. The CDR3 spans 14 residues. Per germline, CDR1 MRHNA and CDR2 SNTAGT. The CDR3 spells CASSDLGNTDTQYF. Here the CDR3 DNA reads TGTGCCAGCAGTGACTTGGGGAACACAGATACGCAGTATTTT.

This clonotype was counted only a few times. V usage is TRBV12-3 or TRBV12-4 and J usage is TRBJ1-6; D is ambiguous. The V end lost 5 bases, the J end lost 3 bases, and 11 bases lay between the germline ends. CDR3 length equals 15 residues. In nucleotides, the CDR3 is TGTGCCAGCAGTATTCGGGGATTCTATAATTCACCCCTCCACTTT. Encoded protein: CASSIRGFYNSPLHF.

This chain joins TRBV5-1 and TRBJ2-7; 13 nucleotides line up with TRBD2. With V trimmed by 0 bases and J by 3 bases, 3 bases remained unmatched. This CDR3 is 16 amino acids long. Germline V gives CDR1 SGHRS, CDR2 YFSETQ. The CDR3 spells CASSLEGLAGNYEQYF. The CDR3, as DNA: TGCGCCAGCAGCTTGGAGGGACTAGCGGGGAACTACGAGCAGTACTTC.

The chain couples TRBV6-1 to TRBJ2-4; 8 positions match TRBD2. The J call is in doubt because the DNA end fits TRBJ2-7 better. Per the germline V gene, CDR1 is MNHNS and CDR2 is SASEGT. The CDR3 has 15 residues. CDR3 protein: CASSEETSALYEQYF. CDR3 DNA: TGTGCCAGCAGTGAAGAGACTAGCGCATTATACGAGCAGTACTTC.

The chain joins TRBV4-1 to TRBJ2-7; D is possibly TRBD1 (5 bases). Looked up from germline, CDR1 is MGHRA and CDR2 is YSYEKL. The CDR3 consists of 14 residues. Trimming pared 1 base from V and 4 bases from J, leaving 11 bases between. This CDR3 reads CASSQVLSGYEQYF. The CDR3 DNA reads TGCGCCAGCAGCCAAGTTCTCTCAGGGTACGAGCAGTACTTC.

This clonotype was seen only a few times. J is TRBJ2-2 and V is TRBV10-3; D is ambiguous. The V end was cut by 7 bases, the J end by 7 bases, with 16 bases between. Germline V gene data show CDR1 as ENHRY and CDR2 as SYGVKD. CDR3 size: 14 residues. CDR3 nucleotide sequence: TGTGCCATCATACGCTCAGATCGTGGCGGGGAGCTGTTTTTT. Amino acids: CAIIRSDRGGELFF.

The chain recombines TRBV12-3 or TRBV12-4 with TRBJ1-1; 7 nucleotides match TRBD1. After removal of 3 bases from V and 6 bases from J, the junction contained 4 bases not matched to a gene. CDR3 length: 13 amino acids. CDR3 nucleotides: TGTGCCAGCAGTTTCAGACAGGGCGCTGAAGCTTTCTTT. Translating it yields CASSFRQGAEAFF.

The chain has TRBV12-3 or TRBV12-4 and TRBJ1-1; 7 positions match TRBD1. This CDR3 region has 14 residues. V lost 6 bases, J lost 5 bases, and 9 bases stayed unmatched. CDR3 residues: CASSPGTGETEAFF. CDR3 nucleotides: TGTGCCAGCAGCCCGGGTACAGGGGAAACTGAAGCTTTCTTT.

In this sample, this clonotype turned up a few times. The chain joins TRBV7-7 to TRBJ2-2, with TRBD2 identical over 7 bases. After removal of 2 bases from V and 7 bases from J, the junction contained 10 bases not matched to a gene. There are 16 residues in the CDR3. The germline V gene has CDR1 SSHAT and CDR2 FNYEAQ (reference sequence). The CDR3 sequence is CASSLTAGVDIGELFF. The DNA for the CDR3 is TGTGCCAGCAGCTTAACGGCGGGAGTTGACATCGGGGAGCTGTTTTTT.